This is a list of T cell receptor beta chains from one sample in a study of blood T cells in healthy people across ages. TCRdb passed the 5' RACE reads through MiXCR, listing each CDR3 protein once. The table lists approximately 810,000 distinct CDR3 sequences, around 26% of them singletons. The sample consisted of blood. These receptors were collected from an elderly woman in good health. Both conserved end residues are part of each CDR3. D genes are given only for firm matches. Size is omitted from some rows. Given values are once, few, many or a class for expanded clones.

d_call	clone_size	j_call	v_call	cdr3_nt	cdr3_aa
-	-	TRBJ1-1	TRBV27	TGTGCCAGCAGTTTAACGGGGAGGACCACTGAAGCTTTCTTT	CASSLTGRTTEAFF
TRBD1	many	TRBJ2-1	TRBV5-6	TGTGCCAGCAGCTTGGCGCGGGGACAGGGGCCCCTCAACTCCTACAATGAGCAGTTCTTC	CASSLARGQGPLNSYNEQFF
-	once	TRBJ2-5	TRBV5-5	TGTGCCAGCAGCCCGATGATAGGGCGAACGGAGACCCAGTACTTC	CASSPMIGRTETQYF
TRBD1	-	TRBJ1-1	TRBV28	TGTGCCAGCAGTGGGGACAGGGCGGACACTGAAGCTTTCTTT	CASSGDRADTEAFF
-	few	TRBJ1-4	TRBV18	TGTGCCAGCTCATCGGGCCTGAATGAAAAACTGTTTTTT	CASSSGLNEKLFF
-	-	TRBJ2-1	TRBV5-5	TGTGCCAGCACCCGGTCCCCAGGGCGATCTTACAATGAGCAGTTCTTC	CASTRSPGRSYNEQFF
TRBD2	many	TRBJ2-5	TRBV25-1	TGTGCCAGCAGAGCAGCGGGGGGAACAAGAAGGACCCAGTACTTC	CASRAAGGTRRTQYF
-	few	TRBJ1-5	TRBV5-5	TGTGCCAGCAGCCTCACAGTGCAGAATCAGCCCCAGCATTTT	CASSLTVQNQPQHF
-	-	TRBJ1-4	TRBV5-1	TGCGCCAGCAGCCTGGCGGGGTCCCTCTGGGAGAATGAAAAACTGTTTTTT	CASSLAGSLWENEKLFF
TRBD2	many	TRBJ2-1	TRBV5-1	TGCGCCAGCAGCTGGCCTCTAGCGGGGGGGCTCGATGAGCAGTTCTTC	CASSWPLAGGLDEQFF
-	-	TRBJ2-3	TRBV20-1	TGCAGTGCTAGAACGGGGTCGGGGATTGATACGCGGTATTTT	CSARTGSGIDTRYF
-	once	TRBJ2-2	TRBV28	TGTGCCAGCAGTCAAGGGAGTTTACCCGGGGAGCTGTTTTTT	CASSQGSLPGELFF